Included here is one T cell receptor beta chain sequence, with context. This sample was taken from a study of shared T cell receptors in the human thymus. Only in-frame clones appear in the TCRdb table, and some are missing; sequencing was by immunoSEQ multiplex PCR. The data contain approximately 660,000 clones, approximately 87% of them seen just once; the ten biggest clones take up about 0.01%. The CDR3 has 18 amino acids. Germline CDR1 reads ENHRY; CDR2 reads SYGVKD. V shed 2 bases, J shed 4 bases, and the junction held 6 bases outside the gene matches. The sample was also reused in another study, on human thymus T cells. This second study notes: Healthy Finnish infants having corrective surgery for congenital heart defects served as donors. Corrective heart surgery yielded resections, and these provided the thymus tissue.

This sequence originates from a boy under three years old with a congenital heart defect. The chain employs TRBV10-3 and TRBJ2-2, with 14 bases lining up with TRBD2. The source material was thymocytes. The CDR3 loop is CAISEGLAGGRGTGELFF. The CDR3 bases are TGTGCCATCAGTGAGGGACTAGCGGGAGGAAGGGGCACCGGGGAGCTGTTTTTT.